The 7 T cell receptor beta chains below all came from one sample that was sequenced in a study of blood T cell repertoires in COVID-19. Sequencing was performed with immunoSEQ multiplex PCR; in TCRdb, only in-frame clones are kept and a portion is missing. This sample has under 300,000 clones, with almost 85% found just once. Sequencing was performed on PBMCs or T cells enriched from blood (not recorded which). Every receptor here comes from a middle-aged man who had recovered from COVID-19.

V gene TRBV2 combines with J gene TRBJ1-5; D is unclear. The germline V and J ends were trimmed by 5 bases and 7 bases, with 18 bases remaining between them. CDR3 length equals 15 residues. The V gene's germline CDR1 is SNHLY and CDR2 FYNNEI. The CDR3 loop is CASSSPGSLRQPQHF. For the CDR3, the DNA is TGTGCCAGCAGTTCCCCTGGCAGCCTCAGGCAGCCCCAGCATTTT.

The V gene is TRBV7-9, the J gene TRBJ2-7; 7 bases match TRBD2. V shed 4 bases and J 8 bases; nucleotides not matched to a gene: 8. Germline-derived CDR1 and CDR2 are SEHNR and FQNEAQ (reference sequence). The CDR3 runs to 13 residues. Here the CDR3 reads CASSSAPSGKQYF. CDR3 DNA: TGTGCCAGCAGCTCAGCCCCGAGCGGGAAGCAGTACTTC.

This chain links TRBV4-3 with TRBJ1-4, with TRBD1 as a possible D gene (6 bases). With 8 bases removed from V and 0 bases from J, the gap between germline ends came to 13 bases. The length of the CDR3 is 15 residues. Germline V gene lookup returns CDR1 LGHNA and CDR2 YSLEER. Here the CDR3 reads CASAPGQATNEKLFF. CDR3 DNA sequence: TGCGCCAGCGCACCGGGACAAGCAACTAATGAAAAACTGTTTTTT.

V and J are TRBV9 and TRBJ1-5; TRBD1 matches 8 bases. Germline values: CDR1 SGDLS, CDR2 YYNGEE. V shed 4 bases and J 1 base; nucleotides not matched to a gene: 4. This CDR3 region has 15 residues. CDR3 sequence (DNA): TGTGCCAGCAGCAGGACAGGGAGCAGCAATCAGCCCCAGCATTTT. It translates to CASSRTGSSNQPQHF.

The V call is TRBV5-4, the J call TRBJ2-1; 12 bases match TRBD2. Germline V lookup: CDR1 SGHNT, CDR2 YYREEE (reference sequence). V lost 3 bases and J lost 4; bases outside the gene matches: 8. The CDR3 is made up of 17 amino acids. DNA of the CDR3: TGTGCCAGCAGCTCCCCGGCTAGCGGGAGGGCGTACAATGAGCAGTTCTTC. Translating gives CASSSPASGRAYNEQFF.

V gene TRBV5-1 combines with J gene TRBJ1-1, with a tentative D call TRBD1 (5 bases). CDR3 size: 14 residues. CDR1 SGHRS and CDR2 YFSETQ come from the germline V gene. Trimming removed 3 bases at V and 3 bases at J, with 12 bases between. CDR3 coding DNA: TGCGCCAGCAGCTACCAGACAGCACACACTGAAGCTTTCTTT. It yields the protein CASSYQTAHTEAFF.

The CDR3 protein is CASSAPGHSPHYGYTF. The CDR3 nucleotides read TGTGCCAGCAGTGCCCCGGGACATTCCCCCCACTATGGCTACACCTTC. The gene calls are TRBV28 and TRBJ1-2; maybe TRBD1 (6 bases). CDR1 MDHEN and CDR2 SYDVKM come from the germline V gene. Deletions cut 5 bases from V and 3 bases from J, with 19 bases between. This CDR3 comprises 16 residues.